This T cell receptor (beta chain) was documented in a study of shared clonotypes between healthy human individuals. In regard to this clone: Its antigen is as yet unknown.

Deletions cut 0 bases from V and 3 bases from J, with 20 bases between. The germline V gene encodes CDR1 SGDLS and CDR2 YYNGEE. The CDR3 totals 18 residues. Study-wide findings and caveats: The study found lower generation probabilities in non-shared clonotypes than in those shared by all four donors.

The assay was immunoSEQ multiplex PCR, and TCRdb's table has in-frame clones only and misses some. This table holds a few million clones, approximately 96% found once. The chain recombines TRBV9 with TRBJ2-3; the D is unclear. This TCR derives from a man between 18 and 35 years old in good health. Material: naive CD4+ T cells sorted from blood. The subset is: CD45RA+ positively selected. This chain's CDR3 is CASSVDGIGSSLTDTQYF. The CDR3 DNA sequence: TGTGCCAGCAGCGTAGACGGTATTGGATCCTCCCTAACAGATACGCAGTATTTT.